A selection of T cell receptor beta chains follows, all from one sample in a study of T cell responses to AZD1222 COVID-19 vaccine. TCRdb's table, derived via immunoSEQ multiplex PCR, lists solely in-frame clones and lacks some. Among 90,000 to 150,000 clones listed, approximately 85% were seen once. Sample: peripheral blood, taken on day 0 of AZD1222 vaccination. These receptors all stem from an adult in good health. The CDR3 runs from the conserved cysteine through the conserved F or W.

V gene	J gene	CDR3 protein
TRBV4-2	TRBJ2-1	CASSQETSGLGSNEQFF
TRBV7-9	TRBJ2-5	CASNLHTGTQYF
TRBV24-1	TRBJ2-4	CATSDIGENIQYF
TRBV15	TRBJ2-7	CATSRGWSGGKGFGLAYEQYF
TRBV21-1	TRBJ2-7	CASDRDSSYEQYF
TRBV13	TRBJ1-1	CASSLGQTAFF
TRBV18	TRBJ1-2	CASSDSNYGYTF
TRBV5-1	TRBJ2-7	CASSPRGPYEQYF
TRBV6-6	TRBJ1-5	CASSYSNPADQPQHF
TRBV18	TRBJ2-2	CASSPPNGVTGELFF
TRBV6-6	TRBJ2-7	CASRTGFSSEQYF
TRBV7-9	TRBJ1-2	CASSLDRTGDGYTF
TRBV19	TRBJ2-5	CASSTGTQGGETQYF
TRBV2	TRBJ2-5	CATKREGRETQYF
TRBV6-5	TRBJ2-7	CASSRLAGGPREQYF
TRBV4-3	TRBJ2-3	CASSQDLGGSASDTQYF
TRBV7-9	TRBJ1-2	CASSPEEGSGYTF
TRBV24-1	TRBJ2-1	CATSYSGSVGNEQFF
TRBV6-4	TRBJ2-3	CASSDSAGAADTQYF
TRBV20-1	TRBJ1-5	CSASEDRGLIQPQHF
TRBV11-2	TRBJ2-5	CASSLPAVQETQYF
TRBV6-5	TRBJ1-4	CASSVRSTKLFF
TRBV11-2	TRBJ1-5	CASSLDSANQPQHF
TRBV5-5	TRBJ2-6	CASSLEGAPGANVLTF
TRBV25-1	TRBJ1-4	CASSELQGSGKLFF
TRBV19	TRBJ2-7	CASSTSGTGGIYEQYF
TRBV27	TRBJ2-7	CASSLSGLEHEQYF
TRBV28	TRBJ1-3	CASSLSSSGNTIYF
TRBV11-3	TRBJ2-7	CASSRPPSGNSYEQYF
TRBV3-1/TRBV3-2	TRBJ1-5	CASSHGTGGNQPQHF
TRBV29-1	TRBJ2-1	CSVGVRGGSYNEQFF
TRBV27	TRBJ2-1	CASSLSGGYNEQFF
TRBV5-1	TRBJ1-2	CASSPGGLGEAGYTF
TRBV19	TRBJ2-7	CATSFANRAIKGEQYF
TRBV18	TRBJ1-1	CASSLFTGGSTEAFF
TRBV7-2	TRBJ2-1	CASSLVTGTNNEQFF
TRBV2	TRBJ1-5	CASSGGGNQPQHF
TRBV24-1	TRBJ2-3	CATQGGGKRADTQYF
TRBV3-1/TRBV3-2	TRBJ1-6	CASSQRGAGNNSPLHF
TRBV21-1	TRBJ2-7	CASSKWTGPYEQYF
TRBV6-6	TRBJ2-3	CASSYQGGTDTQYF
TRBV7-2	TRBJ1-2	CASSFGGAEGMYGYTF
TRBV29-1	TRBJ2-7	CSVGRGLMGYEQYF
TRBV27	TRBJ1-5	CASSLLGDQPQHF
TRBV24-1	TRBJ1-6	CATSLGTDNSPLHF
TRBV14	TRBJ2-2	CASSQEVGSGELFF
TRBV30	TRBJ1-5	CAWSQQGLDQHF